This T cell receptor (beta chain) was recovered during a study of cytomegalovirus exposure and HLA in healthy donors. The study's findings and limits: Rarity characterized most TCR sequences, yet some public TCRs appeared in many donors. There were a few CMV-associated chains whose specificity for CMV antigens was confirmed in vitro. Cytomegalovirus-associated TCR beta chains were listed, numbering around 150.

With 2 bases removed from V and 4 bases from J, the gap between germline ends came to 9 bases. Germline V gene data show CDR1 as SGHTA and CDR2 as FQGNSA. This CDR3 has 14 amino acids. A word on this clone: The antigen is unknown.

Generated by immunoSEQ multiplex PCR, the TCRdb table keeps only in-frame clones and is missing some. The table shows 55,000 to 65,000 clones, with approximately 94% occurring only once. Sequencing input: PBMCs. This chain joins TRBV7-2 and TRBJ2-1; D ambiguous. The receptor's source is a man aged 18 to 29 in good health and CMV-seronegative. As DNA, the CDR3 is TGTGCCAGCAGCTTAAATCAAATTTACAATGAGCAGTTCTTC. Protein product: CASSLNQIYNEQFF.